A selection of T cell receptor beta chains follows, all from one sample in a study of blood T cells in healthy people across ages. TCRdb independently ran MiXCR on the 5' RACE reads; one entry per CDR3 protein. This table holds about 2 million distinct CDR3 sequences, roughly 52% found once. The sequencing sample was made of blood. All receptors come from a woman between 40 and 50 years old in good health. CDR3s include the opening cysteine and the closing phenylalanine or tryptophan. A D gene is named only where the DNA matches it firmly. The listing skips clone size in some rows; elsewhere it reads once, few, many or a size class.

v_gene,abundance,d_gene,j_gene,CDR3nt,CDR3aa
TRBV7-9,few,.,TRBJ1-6,TGTGCCAGCAGCTTAGACCCTTCACCCCTCCACTTT,CASSLDPSPLHF
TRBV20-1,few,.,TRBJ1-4,TGCAGTGCTAGGGTAGGGCTGCGGGAAAAACTGTTTTTT,CSARVGLREKLFF
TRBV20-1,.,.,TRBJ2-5,TGCAGTGCTCGTATAGTGGAGACCCAGTACTTC,CSARIVETQYF
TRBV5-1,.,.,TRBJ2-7,TGCGCCAGCAGCTTGGGAGAGACAGGGAAGGAGGGGCAGTACTTC,CASSLGETGKEGQYF
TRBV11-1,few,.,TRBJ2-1,TGTGCCAGCAGCTTAATTGGTGGGGGAAACTACAATGAGCAGTTCTTC,CASSLIGGGNYNEQFF
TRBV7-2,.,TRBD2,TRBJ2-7,TGTGCCAGCAGCTTATATGGCGGGGGGCCCTGGGGGTTCTTC,CASSLYGGGPWGFF
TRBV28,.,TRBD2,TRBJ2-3,TGTGCCAGCATTCCCGTTCCGGGACTAGCGGGGGGGCTTAGCACAGATACGCAGTATTTT,CASIPVPGLAGGLSTDTQYF
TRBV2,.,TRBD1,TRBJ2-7,TGTGCCAACCCCCGATCTGGGGACAGGGGTTCCATGTACGAGCAGTACTTC,CANPRSGDRGSMYEQYF
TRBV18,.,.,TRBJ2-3,TGTGCCAGCTCACATCGGGACTCCATAGCGGATACGCAGTATTTT,CASSHRDSIADTQYF
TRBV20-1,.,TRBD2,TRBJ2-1,TGCAGTGCCCCCACTAGCGGGGGAGCGAATGAGCAGTTCTTC,CSAPTSGGANEQFF
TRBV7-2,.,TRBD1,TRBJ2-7,TGTGCCAGCAGCCTACTACAGGGGAACCACGAGCAGTACTTC,CASSLLQGNHEQYF
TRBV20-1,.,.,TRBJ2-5,TGCAGTGCTAGCCCCACCGTGAGCGGGACACAAGAGACCCAGTACTTC,CSASPTVSGTQETQYF
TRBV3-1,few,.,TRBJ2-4,TGTGCCAGCAGCCGCACAGGGTTGGTTGGGGTATTAAACATTCAGTACTTC,CASSRTGLVGVLNIQYF
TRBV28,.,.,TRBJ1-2,TGTGCCAGCACCCTACCGGCCAGGGCAGGGAACTATGGCTACACCTTC,CASTLPARAGNYGYTF
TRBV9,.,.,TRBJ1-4,TGTGCCAGCAGCGTAGCTGGCGGCAGGTGGAGTGAAAAACTGTTTTTT,CASSVAGGRWSEKLFF
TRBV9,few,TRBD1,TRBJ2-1,TGTGCCAGCAGCGCGACAGGGGTGGGTGAGCAGTTCTTC,CASSATGVGEQFF
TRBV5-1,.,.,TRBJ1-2,TGCGCCAGCAGCTTGGAGAGGGGCTGGGGCTACACCTTC,CASSLERGWGYTF
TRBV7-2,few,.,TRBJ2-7,TGTGCCAGCAGCTTAGAGGTGGTTGGGCCGTACGAGCAGTACTTC,CASSLEVVGPYEQYF
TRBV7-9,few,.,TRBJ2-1,TGTGCCAGCAGCCTAAGGAGTGGGGGAAATGAGCAGTTCTTC,CASSLRSGGNEQFF
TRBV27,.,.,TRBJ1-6,TGTGCCAGCAGTTTAGCTGGGCTAGAGGGTGGTAATTCACCCCTCCACTTT,CASSLAGLEGGNSPLHF
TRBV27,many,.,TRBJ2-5,TGTGCCAGCAGTTTATCCCCGGGTGGCGAGACCCAGTACTTC,CASSLSPGGETQYF
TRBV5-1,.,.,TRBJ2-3,TGCGCCAGCAGCTTGGTTGCGGGGCCCACAGATACGCAGTATTTT,CASSLVAGPTDTQYF
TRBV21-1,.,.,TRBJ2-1,TGTGCCAGCAGCAAAGACCCACAGGAGGGCAAGCAGTTCTTC,CASSKDPQEGKQFF
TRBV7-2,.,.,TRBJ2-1,TGTGCCAGCAGCACCGACGGGGCCCGCTCCTACAATGAGCAGTTCTTC,CASSTDGARSYNEQFF
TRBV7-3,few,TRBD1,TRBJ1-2,TGTGCCAGCAGCCCGAGGGGGCGCGGCTATGGCTACACCTTC,CASSPRGRGYGYTF
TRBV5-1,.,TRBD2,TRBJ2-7,TGCGCCAGCAGCTTGCAGACTAGCGGGGGGGCCATTGAGCAGTACTTC,CASSLQTSGGAIEQYF
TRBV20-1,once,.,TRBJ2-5,TGCGGTCTTTTTAGGGCGGGGGCCTTTCAAGAGACCCAGTACTTC,CGLFRAGAFQETQYF
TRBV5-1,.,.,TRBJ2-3,TGCGCCAGCAGCGCCGGTGGTGGGGCCGGCACAGATACGCAGTATTTT,CASSAGGGAGTDTQYF
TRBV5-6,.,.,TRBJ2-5,TGTGCCAGCAGCTTGGTTGGGGGGGCTAACAATGGGCAGTACTTC,CASSLVGGANNGQYF
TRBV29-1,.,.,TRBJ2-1,TGCAGCGTTGAACTCCAGGGATGGAATGAGCAGTTCTTC,CSVELQGWNEQFF
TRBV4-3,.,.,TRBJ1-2,TGCGCCAGCAGCCAAGGGGGCATAGGAGGGGTGGGCTATGGCTACACCTTC,CASSQGGIGGVGYGYTF
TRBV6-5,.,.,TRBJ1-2,TGTGCCAGCAGCGGCCGGGACACTTCTAACTATGGCTACACCTTC,CASSGRDTSNYGYTF
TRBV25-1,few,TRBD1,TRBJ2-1,TGTGCCAGCAGTGAATATATGGGAGACAGGGATGAGCAGTTCTTC,CASSEYMGDRDEQFF
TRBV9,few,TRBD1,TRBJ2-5,TGTGCCAGCAGCTCGACCGGGACAGGGTTAGGGGAGACCCAGTACTTC,CASSSTGTGLGETQYF
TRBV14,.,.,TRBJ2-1,TGTGCCAGCAGCCAAGTGGAGGGACGAACGAGGGGCAATGAGCAGTTCTTC,CASSQVEGRTRGNEQFF
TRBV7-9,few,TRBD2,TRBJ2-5,TGTGCCAGCAGCTTAGACGCGGGGGGGGTGGAGACCCAGTACTTC,CASSLDAGGVETQYF
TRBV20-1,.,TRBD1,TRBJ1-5,TGCAGTGCTAGGGATCGGACAGGGCAAGGCAATCAGCCCCAGCATTTT,CSARDRTGQGNQPQHF
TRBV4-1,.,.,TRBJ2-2,TGCGCCAGCAGCCTGGGCAGGAGGGTTTTCGGCACCGGGGAGCTGTTTTTT,CASSLGRRVFGTGELFF
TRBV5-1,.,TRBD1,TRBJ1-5,TGCGCCAGCAGCTTACAGGGGGCTAAGAGTCAGCCCCAGCATTTT,CASSLQGAKSQPQHF
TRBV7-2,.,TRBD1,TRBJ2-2,TGTGCCAGCAGCCGTGGGGGGACAGGGACCGGGGAGCTGTTTTTT,CASSRGGTGTGELFF
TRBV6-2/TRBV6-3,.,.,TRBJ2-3,TGTGCCAGCAACCCAGGGTCGGGGGGCGGCGCAGATACGCAGTATTTT,CASNPGSGGGADTQYF
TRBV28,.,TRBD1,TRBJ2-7,TGTGCCAGCAGCCATAGGGGACAGGGGGCCTACGAGCAGTACTTC,CASSHRGQGAYEQYF
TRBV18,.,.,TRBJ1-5,TGTGCCAGCTCACCACCAGCGGTCGATCGCCCCCAGCATTTT,CASSPPAVDRPQHF
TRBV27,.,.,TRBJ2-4,TGTGCCAGCAGTTTATCTTGGGGAATAGCCAAAAACATTCAGTACTTC,CASSLSWGIAKNIQYF
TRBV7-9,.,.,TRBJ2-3,TGTGCCAGCAGCGCCCCGGCACAGGGAAGCACAGATACGCAGTATTTT,CASSAPAQGSTDTQYF
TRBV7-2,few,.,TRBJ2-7,TGTGCCAGCAGCAAGGCGGGGGCCAAGAGCTCCTACGAGCAGTACTTC,CASSKAGAKSSYEQYF
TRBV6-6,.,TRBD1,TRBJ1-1,TGTGCCAGCAGTTATTCCGGGACAGGGGGTACTGAAGCTTTCTTT,CASSYSGTGGTEAFF
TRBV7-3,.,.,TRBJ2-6,TGTGCCAGCAGCTTAAAGTCGGAGGGTCTCGTGGCCAACGTCCCGACTTTC,CASSLKSEGLVANVPTF
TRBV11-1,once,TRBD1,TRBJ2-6,TGTGCCAGCAACGCGGGACAGGGGTTCTCTGGGGCCAACGTCCTGACTTTC,CASNAGQGFSGANVLTF
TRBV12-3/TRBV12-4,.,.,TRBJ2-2,TGTGCCAGCAGTTTTGCTCCCTTTCTGGGCATCGACACCGGGGAGCTGTTTTTT,CASSFAPFLGIDTGELFF
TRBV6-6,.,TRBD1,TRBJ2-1,TGTGCCAGCAGCCAGGGGGTTATTGAGCAGTTCTTC,CASSQGVIEQFF
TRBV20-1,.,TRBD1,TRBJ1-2,TGCAGTGCTACGTGGACAGGGCGCGTCGGGGGCTACACCTTC,CSATWTGRVGGYTF
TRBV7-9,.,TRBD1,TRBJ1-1,TGTGCCAGCAGCTCAGCTTCAGGGGGCCCGTTCCTTGGAGCTTTCTTT,CASSSASGGPFLGAFF
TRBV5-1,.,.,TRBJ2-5,TGCGCCAGCAGCTTGTCTCTGGGAACGGAGACCCAGTACTTC,CASSLSLGTETQYF
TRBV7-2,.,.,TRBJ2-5,TGTGCCAGCAGCCCCCGGGGAGTGGGGGAAGAGACCCAGTACTTC,CASSPRGVGEETQYF
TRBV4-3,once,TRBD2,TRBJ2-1,TGCGCCAGCAGCCAAGGGGCTAGCGGGGGCCCAACACAAGGGGCTGAGCAGTTCTTC,CASSQGASGGPTQGAEQFF